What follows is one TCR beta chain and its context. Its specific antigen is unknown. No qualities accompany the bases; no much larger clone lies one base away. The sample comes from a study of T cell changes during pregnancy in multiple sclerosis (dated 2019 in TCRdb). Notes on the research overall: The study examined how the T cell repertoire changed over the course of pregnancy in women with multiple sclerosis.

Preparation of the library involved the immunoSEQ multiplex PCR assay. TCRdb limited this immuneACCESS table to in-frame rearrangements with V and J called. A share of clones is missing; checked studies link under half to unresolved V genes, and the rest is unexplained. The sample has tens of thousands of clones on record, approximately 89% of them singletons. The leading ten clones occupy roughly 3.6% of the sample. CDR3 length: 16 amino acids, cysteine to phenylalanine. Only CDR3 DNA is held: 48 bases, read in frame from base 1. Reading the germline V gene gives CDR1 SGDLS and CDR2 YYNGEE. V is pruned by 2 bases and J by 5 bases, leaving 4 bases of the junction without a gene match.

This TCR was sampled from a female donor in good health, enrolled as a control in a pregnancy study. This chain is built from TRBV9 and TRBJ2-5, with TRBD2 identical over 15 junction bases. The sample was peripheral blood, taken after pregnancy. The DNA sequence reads TGTGCCAGCAGCGTTGGACTAGCGGGAGGGAGGGAGACCCAGTACTTC. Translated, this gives CASSVGLAGGRETQYF.